This T cell receptor beta chain was captured by sequencing in a study of blood T cell repertoires in COVID-19. The CDR3 spans 13 residues. From germline, CDR1 is MNHNY and CDR2 SVGAGI (reference sequence). V was cut by 8 bases and J by 4 bases, with 12 bases left in between. The data were produced by immunoSEQ multiplex PCR, yet TCRdb's version contains in-frame clones alone and is incomplete. The sample lists over 95,000 clones; 85% were seen once. The chain has TRBV6-6 and TRBJ2-1, with D possibly being TRBD2 (6 bases). This clonotype was sampled from a human donor in a cohort sampled during active COVID-19. The sequencing sample was made of peripheral blood. CDR3 residues: CASSWDLYNEQFF. The CDR3 coding sequence is TGTGCCAGCTCCTGGGACTTATACAATGAGCAGTTCTTC.